What follows are 25 T cell receptor beta chains derived from one specimen sequenced in a study of blood T cells in healthy people across ages. Using a J-beta primer mix together with a sample-barcoded 5' primer, a second PCR was run for about 6 to 11 cycles. TCRdb fed the 5' RACE reads into MiXCR, producing one record per CDR3 protein. The sample has around 750,000 distinct CDR3 sequences; less than 70% are singletons. The sequencing sample was made of blood. These receptors were collected from an elderly man in good health.

The chain combines TRBV18 with TRBJ2-3, with D possibly TRBD2 on 6 matching bases. Germline-derived CDR1 and CDR2 are KGHSH and LQKENI. The CDR3 has 14 amino acids. Trimming took 3 bases from V and 14 from J, leaving 21 bases between them. CDR3: CASSPSRAGSYAYF. CDR3 nucleotide sequence: TGTGCCAGCTCACCGAGCAGGGCGGGATCCTACGCGTATTTT. The whole variable domain, filled in from reference TRBV18 and TRBJ2-3, reads NAGVMQNPRHLVRRRGQEARLRCSPMKGHSHVYWYRQLPEEGLKFMVYLQKENIIDESGMPKERFSAEFPKEGPSILRIQQVVRGDSAAYFCASSPSRAGSYAYFGPGTRLTVL.

The V call is TRBV25-1, the J call TRBJ1-4, with 10 positions matching TRBD1. Germline V lookup: CDR1 MGHDK, CDR2 SYGVNS. Trimming removed 1 base from V and 11 bases from J; junction bases left unmatched: 4. This CDR3 has 14 residues. CDR3 DNA sequence: TGTGCCAGCAGTGAATCTTCGGACAGGGGGAAACTGTTTTTT. It codes for CASSESSDRGKLFF.

The genes are TRBV4-1 and TRBJ1-2; TRBD1 aligns across 9 bases. With V trimmed by 5 bases and J by 8 bases, 9 bases remained unmatched. CDR3 size: 14 residues. Germline V gene lookup returns CDR1 MGHRA and CDR2 YSYEKL. The CDR3 nucleotides read TGCGCCAGCAGCTACCCGGGACAGGGCGGGGGCTACACCTTC. Protein sequence: CASSYPGQGGGYTF.

This clonotype was counted a few times. The J gene is TRBJ2-1, the V gene TRBV20-1; D is uncertain. Per germline, CDR1 DFQATT and CDR2 SNEGSKA (reference sequence). The CDR3 sequence is 11 residues long. The V end lost 3 bases, the J end lost 13 bases, and 13 bases lay between the germline ends. CDR3: CSARSRMEQFF. The CDR3 DNA is TGCAGTGCTAGGTCCCGAATGGAACAGTTCTTC.

The gene calls are TRBV6-5 and TRBJ2-7; the D gene is possibly TRBD2 (6 bases). Germline V gene lookup returns CDR1 MNHEY and CDR2 SVGAGI. The CDR3 covers 14 residues. V shed 3 bases and J shed 2 bases, with 11 bases lying between them. The CDR3 is CASSYRDFTYEQYF. As DNA, the CDR3 is TGTGCCAGCAGTTATAGGGACTTCACCTACGAGCAGTACTTC.

J is TRBJ2-3 and V is TRBV9; D is tentatively TRBD1 or TRBD2 (5 bases each). Germline CDR1 SGDLS, CDR2 YYNGEE. This CDR3 contains 14 residues. V was clipped by 6 bases and J by 2 bases, with 13 bases between them. For the CDR3, the DNA is TGTGCCAGCAACCCTGACGGGGCCACAGATACGCAGTATTTT. Residues: CASNPDGATDTQYF.

The rearrangement links TRBV20-1 to TRBJ2-1; D is unresolved. Germline V gene sequence: CDR1 DFQATT, CDR2 SNEGSKA (reference sequence). This CDR3 contains 14 residues. Trimming shortened V by 3 bases and J by 3 bases, and 12 bases separated the two germline ends. The CDR3 sequence: CSASIAGRYNEQFF. The CDR3 region has the DNA TGCAGTGCTAGTATCGCCGGACGCTACAATGAGCAGTTCTTC.

This clonotype was seen only a few times. This chain joins TRBV7-2 and TRBJ2-7; D is possibly TRBD1 (5 bases). Germline V gene data show CDR1 as SGHTA and CDR2 as FQGNSA. Trimming removed 5 bases from V and 4 bases from J, with 9 bases in between. The CDR3 is 12 residues long. The DNA for the CDR3 is TGTGCCAGCAGCCGTCCAGGGTACGAGCAGTACTTC. It specifies CASSRPGYEQYF.

The chain carries TRBV5-1 and TRBJ1-2; 7 bases align to TRBD1. This CDR3 spans 16 amino acids. The germline V gene has CDR1 SGHRS and CDR2 YFSETQ. Germline trimming cut 4 bases from V and 8 bases from J; bases unmatched to any gene: 17. CDR3 protein: CASSQPGQTASNGYTF. The CDR3 nucleotides read TGCGCCAGCAGCCAGCCGGGACAGACTGCCTCTAACGGCTACACCTTC.

This rearrangement joins TRBV10-3 to TRBJ2-4; D is perhaps TRBD2 (6 bases). TRBJ2-7 matches the DNA end more closely, so the J call is doubtful. The CDR3 covers 13 residues. Germline CDR1 and CDR2: ENHRY and SYGVKD. Here the CDR3 reads CAGQGSGSNEQYF. In DNA form, the CDR3 reads TGTGCCGGCCAAGGAAGCGGGTCTAACGAGCAGTACTTC.

The chain joins TRBV9 to TRBJ2-1, with 7 bases that match TRBD1. The CDR3 covers 20 residues. Germline loops: CDR1 SGDLS, CDR2 YYNGEE. The V and J ends lost 0 bases and 4 bases, in that order; junction bases with no gene match: 19. CDR3 region: CASSVAWSLPPRDSYNEQFF. CDR3 nucleotide sequence: TGTGCCAGCAGCGTAGCCTGGAGCCTGCCCCCCCGGGACAGTTACAATGAGCAGTTCTTC.

Written as DNA, the CDR3 is TGTGCCAGCAGTTGGGGGCTAGCGGGAGGGCCTAGGTATGAGCAGTACTTC. It yields the protein CASSWGLAGGPRYEQYF. The chain couples TRBV6-6 to TRBJ2-7, with 12 bases lining up with TRBD2. This CDR3 has 17 amino acids. Germline-derived CDR1 and CDR2 are MNHNY and SVGAGI (reference sequence). The V segment lost 4 bases and the J segment 7 bases; nucleotides outside the gene matches: 14.

The chain has TRBV30 and TRBJ2-1; 7 bases align to TRBD1. With 0 bases clipped from V and 6 bases from J, the junction kept 5 bases outside the gene matches. CDR3 length: 14 amino acids. Germline lookup yields CDR1 GTSNPN and CDR2 SVGIG (reference sequence). CDR3 nucleotide sequence: TGTGCCTGGAGTGTCGGGGCAGGGGGCAATGAGCAGTTCTTC. Protein: CAWSVGAGGNEQFF.

The chain is built from TRBV20-1 and TRBJ1-1; 9 nucleotides agree with TRBD1. Germline CDR1 DFQATT, CDR2 SNEGSKA (reference sequence). Trimming took 3 bases from V and 0 from J; bases not matched to a gene: 5. The length of the CDR3 is 15 residues. CDR3 sequence: CSASITGGLNTEAFF. The CDR3 DNA reads TGCAGTGCTAGTATTACAGGGGGCCTGAACACTGAAGCTTTCTTT.

This chain uses TRBV20-1 with TRBJ2-5; TRBD1 is a possible D gene (6 bases). Germline V CDR1 and CDR2: DFQATT, SNEGSKA (reference sequence). Trimming took off 3 bases at V and 5 bases at J, with 13 bases between the two ends. This CDR3 has 13 amino acids. The CDR3 coding sequence is TGCAGTGCTAGGCTAAGGGGGTTGGAGACCCAGTACTTC. As protein: CSARLRGLETQYF.

The rearrangement uses TRBV20-1 and TRBJ1-2; D is unresolved. The length of the CDR3 is 14 residues. The V and J ends lost 0 bases and 4 bases respectively, with 12 bases between them. Germline V lookup: CDR1 DFQATT, CDR2 SNEGSKA (reference sequence). CDR3 region: CSARDRRGGYGYTF. In DNA, the CDR3 is TGCAGTGCTAGAGACCGCAGAGGAGGCTATGGCTACACCTTC.

A remark on this clonotype: A read error is possible here, since a much larger clone lies one base away. The rearrangement links TRBV20-1 to TRBJ2-7, with 15 bases lining up with TRBD2. Unmatched junction bases numbered 11, after V lost 3 bases and J lost 2 bases. The CDR3 covers 18 residues. The germline V gene encodes CDR1 DFQATT and CDR2 SNEGSKA (reference sequence). CDR3 nucleotide sequence: TGCAGTGCTAGGGGAGGACTAGCGGGAGGGGACAGTACCTACGAGCAGTACTTC. It yields the protein CSARGGLAGGDSTYEQYF.

With respect to this clonotype: Compared with germline, one end of the junction differs, possibly owing to a read error. This rearrangement joins TRBV15 to TRBJ2-7; D unresolved. The length of the CDR3 is 13 residues. Germline loops: CDR1 LNHNV, CDR2 YYDKDF (reference sequence). Here the CDR3 DNA reads TGTACCACCAGTCTCAAAGTGGGGAACGAGCAGTACTTC. This codes for CTTSLKVGNEQYF.

The chain combines TRBV20-1 with TRBJ1-2; D possibly corresponds to TRBD1 (5 bases). V dropped 0 bases and J dropped 8 bases, with 10 bases sitting between them. Germline CDR1 reads DFQATT; CDR2 reads SNEGSKA (reference sequence). The CDR3 is made up of 12 amino acids. The CDR3 sequence: CSARDRVGGYTF. In DNA, the CDR3 is TGCAGTGCTAGAGACAGGGTAGGGGGCTACACCTTC.

The chain carries TRBV6-6 and TRBJ2-5; no clear D gene. Looked up from germline, CDR1 is MNHNY and CDR2 is SVGAGI (reference sequence). This CDR3 is built from 14 residues. Trimming shortened V by 0 bases and J by 1 base, and 6 bases separated the two germline ends. Here the CDR3 DNA reads TGTGCCAGCAGTTACTCAAGCACCCAAGAGACCCAGTACTTC. It specifies CASSYSSTQETQYF.

This clonotype was seen a few times. V gene TRBV9 combines with J gene TRBJ2-1, with 8 bases aligning to TRBD1. The CDR3 runs to 16 residues. The germline CDR1 and CDR2 sequences are SGDLS and YYNGEE. After removal of 0 bases from V and 7 bases from J, the junction contained 9 bases not matched to a gene. CDR3 protein: CASSVAGQGARNEQFF. In DNA form, the CDR3 reads TGTGCCAGCAGCGTAGCGGGGCAGGGGGCGCGGAATGAGCAGTTCTTC.

This chain joins TRBV2 and TRBJ1-1; D not resolved. Trimming removed 4 bases at V and 1 base at J, with 7 bases between. The length of the CDR3 is 13 residues. Germline CDR1 SNHLY, CDR2 FYNNEI. Here the CDR3 reads CASSANQNTEAFF. The CDR3 nucleotides are TGTGCCAGCAGTGCTAACCAGAACACTGAAGCTTTCTTT.

This clonotype appeared a single time. The chain is built from TRBV4-1 and TRBJ1-5; D unresolved. CDR1 MGHRA and CDR2 YSYEKL come from the germline V gene. The CDR3 contains 13 residues. The ends were cut back, 2 bases at V and 7 bases at J, with 9 bases in the middle. DNA for the CDR3: TGCGCCAGCAGCCAAAATTTAGGGCAGCCCCAGCATTTT. The encoded protein is CASSQNLGQPQHF.

Details on this clonotype: Just one base apart from a much larger clone, this may be a read error. The rearrangement links TRBV5-1 to TRBJ2-6; D could derive from TRBD1 or TRBD2 (5 bases each). CDR3 length: 15 residues. Looked up from germline, CDR1 is SGHRS and CDR2 is YFSETQ. CDR3: CASSPRADGANVRTF. Here the CDR3 DNA reads TGCGCCAGCAGCCCCCGGGCGGACGGGGCCAACGTCCGGACTTTC. Based on the CDR3 plus reference TRBV5-1 and TRBJ2-6, the full variable domain is KAGVTQTPRYLIKTRGQQVTLSCSPISGHRSVSWYQQTPGQGLQFLFEYFSETQRNKGNFPGRFSGRQFSNSRSEMNVSTLELGDSALYLCASSPRADGANVRTFGAGSRLTVL.

This clonotype was picked up one time. The gene calls are TRBV27 and TRBJ2-1; perhaps TRBD2 as D (6 bases). CDR3 length: 15 residues. Germline V gives CDR1 MNHEY, CDR2 SMNVEV (reference sequence). V was shortened by 5 bases and J by 6 bases, with 17 bases between the two germline ends. The CDR3, as DNA: TGTGCCAGCAGTCTTAGCGGACCGGCCCCCAATGAGCAGTTCTTC. As protein: CASSLSGPAPNEQFF.